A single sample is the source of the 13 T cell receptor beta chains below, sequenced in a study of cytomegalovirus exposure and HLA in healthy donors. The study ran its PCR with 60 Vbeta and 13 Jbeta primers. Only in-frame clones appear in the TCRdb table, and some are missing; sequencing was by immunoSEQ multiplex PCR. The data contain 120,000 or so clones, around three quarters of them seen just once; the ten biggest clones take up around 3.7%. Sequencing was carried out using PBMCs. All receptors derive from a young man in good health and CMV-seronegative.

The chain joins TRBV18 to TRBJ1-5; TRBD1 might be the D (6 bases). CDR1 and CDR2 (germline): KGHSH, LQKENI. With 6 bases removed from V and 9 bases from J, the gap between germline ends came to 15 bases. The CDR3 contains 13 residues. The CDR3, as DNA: TGTGCCAGCTCTACCCCAGGGGAAGGGCCCCAGCATTTT. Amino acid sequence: CASSTPGEGPQHF.

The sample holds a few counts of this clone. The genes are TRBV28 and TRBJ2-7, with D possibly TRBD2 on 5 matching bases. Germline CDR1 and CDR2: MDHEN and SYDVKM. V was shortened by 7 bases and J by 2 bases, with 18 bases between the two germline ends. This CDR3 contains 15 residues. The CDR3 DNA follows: TGTGCCAGCACCCCTCTCCGGGAAGGAACCTACGAGCAGTACTTC. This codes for CASTPLREGTYEQYF.

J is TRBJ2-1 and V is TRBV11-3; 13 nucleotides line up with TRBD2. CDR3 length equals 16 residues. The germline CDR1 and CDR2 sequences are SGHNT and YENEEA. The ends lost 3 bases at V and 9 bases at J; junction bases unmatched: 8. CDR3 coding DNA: TGTGCCAGCAGCTTCTCCACTAGCGGGGGGGCCAGTGAGCAGTTCTTC. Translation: CASSFSTSGGASEQFF.

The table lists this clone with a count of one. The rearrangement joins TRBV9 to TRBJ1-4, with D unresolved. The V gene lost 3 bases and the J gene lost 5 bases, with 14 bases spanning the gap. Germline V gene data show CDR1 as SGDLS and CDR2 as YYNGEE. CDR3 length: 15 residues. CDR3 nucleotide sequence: TGTGCCAGCAGCGGACCGGGCCGAGGGAATGAAAAACTGTTTTTT. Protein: CASSGPGRGNEKLFF.

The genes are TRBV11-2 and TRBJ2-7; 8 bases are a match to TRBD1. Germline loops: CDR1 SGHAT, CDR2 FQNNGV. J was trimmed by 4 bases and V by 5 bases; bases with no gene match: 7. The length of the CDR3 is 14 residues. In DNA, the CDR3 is TGTGCCAGCAGCCTTGGACAGGGTTTGTACGAGCAGTACTTC. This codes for CASSLGQGLYEQYF.

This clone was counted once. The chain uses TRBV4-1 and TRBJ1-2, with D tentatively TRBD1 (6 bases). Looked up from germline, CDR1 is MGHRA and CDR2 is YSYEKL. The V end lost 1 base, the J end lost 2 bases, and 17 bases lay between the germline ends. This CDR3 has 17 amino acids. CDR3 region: CASSQGARGRKNYGYTF. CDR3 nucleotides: TGCGCCAGCAGCCAAGGGGCCAGGGGCCGTAAAAACTATGGCTACACCTTC.

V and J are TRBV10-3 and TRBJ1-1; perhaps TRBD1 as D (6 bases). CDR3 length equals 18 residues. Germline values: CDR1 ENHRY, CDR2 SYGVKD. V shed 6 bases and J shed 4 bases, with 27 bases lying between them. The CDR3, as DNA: TGTGCCATCAGCCCGTGGGCAGTGCGGGGGGCGGCCGGCACTGAAGCTTTCTTT. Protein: CAISPWAVRGAAGTEAFF.

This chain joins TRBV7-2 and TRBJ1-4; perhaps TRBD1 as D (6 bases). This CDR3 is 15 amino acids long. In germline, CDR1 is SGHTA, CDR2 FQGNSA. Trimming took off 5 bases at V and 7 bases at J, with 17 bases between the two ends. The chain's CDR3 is CASSGQKTFSEKLFF. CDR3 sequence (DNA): TGTGCCAGCAGCGGACAGAAGACCTTCAGTGAAAAACTGTTTTTT.

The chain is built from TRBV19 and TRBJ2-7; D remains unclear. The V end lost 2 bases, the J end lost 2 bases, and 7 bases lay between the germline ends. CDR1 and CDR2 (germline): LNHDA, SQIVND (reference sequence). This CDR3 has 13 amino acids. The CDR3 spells CASSIYRAYEQYF. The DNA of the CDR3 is TGTGCCAGTAGTATATACCGGGCCTACGAGCAGTACTTC.

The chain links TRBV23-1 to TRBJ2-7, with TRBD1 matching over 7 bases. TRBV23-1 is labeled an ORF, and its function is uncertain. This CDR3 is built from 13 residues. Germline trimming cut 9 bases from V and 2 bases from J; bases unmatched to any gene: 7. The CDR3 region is CASATGAPYEQYF. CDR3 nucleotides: TGCGCCAGTGCAACAGGGGCACCCTACGAGCAGTACTTC.

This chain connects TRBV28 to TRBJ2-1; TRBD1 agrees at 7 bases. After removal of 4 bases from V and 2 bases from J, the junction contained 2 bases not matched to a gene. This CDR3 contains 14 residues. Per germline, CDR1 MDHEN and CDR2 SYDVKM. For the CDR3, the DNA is TGTGCCAGCAGTTGGGACAGAACCTACAATGAGCAGTTCTTC. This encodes CASSWDRTYNEQFF.

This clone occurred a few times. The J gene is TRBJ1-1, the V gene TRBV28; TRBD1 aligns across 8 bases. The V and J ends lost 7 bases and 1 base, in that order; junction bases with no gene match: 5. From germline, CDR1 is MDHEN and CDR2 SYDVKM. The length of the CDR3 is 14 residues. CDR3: CASNSRGRNTEAFF. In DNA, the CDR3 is TGTGCCAGCAACTCCAGGGGGCGGAACACTGAAGCTTTCTTT.

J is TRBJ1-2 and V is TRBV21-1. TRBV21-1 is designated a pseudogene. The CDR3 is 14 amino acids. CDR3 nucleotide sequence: TGTGCCAGCAGCAAACTAATGCCTAACTATGGCTACACCTTC. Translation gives CASSKLMPNYGYTF.